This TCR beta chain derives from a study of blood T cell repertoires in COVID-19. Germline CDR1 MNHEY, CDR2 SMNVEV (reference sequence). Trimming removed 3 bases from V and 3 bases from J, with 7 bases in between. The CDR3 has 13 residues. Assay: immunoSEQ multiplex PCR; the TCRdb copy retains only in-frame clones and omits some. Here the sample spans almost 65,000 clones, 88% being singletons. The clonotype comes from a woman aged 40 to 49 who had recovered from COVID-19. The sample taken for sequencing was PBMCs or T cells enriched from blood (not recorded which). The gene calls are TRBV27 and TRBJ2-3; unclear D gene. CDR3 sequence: CASSFLTTDTQYF. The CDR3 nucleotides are TGTGCCAGCAGTTTTCTGACAACAGATACGCAGTATTTT.